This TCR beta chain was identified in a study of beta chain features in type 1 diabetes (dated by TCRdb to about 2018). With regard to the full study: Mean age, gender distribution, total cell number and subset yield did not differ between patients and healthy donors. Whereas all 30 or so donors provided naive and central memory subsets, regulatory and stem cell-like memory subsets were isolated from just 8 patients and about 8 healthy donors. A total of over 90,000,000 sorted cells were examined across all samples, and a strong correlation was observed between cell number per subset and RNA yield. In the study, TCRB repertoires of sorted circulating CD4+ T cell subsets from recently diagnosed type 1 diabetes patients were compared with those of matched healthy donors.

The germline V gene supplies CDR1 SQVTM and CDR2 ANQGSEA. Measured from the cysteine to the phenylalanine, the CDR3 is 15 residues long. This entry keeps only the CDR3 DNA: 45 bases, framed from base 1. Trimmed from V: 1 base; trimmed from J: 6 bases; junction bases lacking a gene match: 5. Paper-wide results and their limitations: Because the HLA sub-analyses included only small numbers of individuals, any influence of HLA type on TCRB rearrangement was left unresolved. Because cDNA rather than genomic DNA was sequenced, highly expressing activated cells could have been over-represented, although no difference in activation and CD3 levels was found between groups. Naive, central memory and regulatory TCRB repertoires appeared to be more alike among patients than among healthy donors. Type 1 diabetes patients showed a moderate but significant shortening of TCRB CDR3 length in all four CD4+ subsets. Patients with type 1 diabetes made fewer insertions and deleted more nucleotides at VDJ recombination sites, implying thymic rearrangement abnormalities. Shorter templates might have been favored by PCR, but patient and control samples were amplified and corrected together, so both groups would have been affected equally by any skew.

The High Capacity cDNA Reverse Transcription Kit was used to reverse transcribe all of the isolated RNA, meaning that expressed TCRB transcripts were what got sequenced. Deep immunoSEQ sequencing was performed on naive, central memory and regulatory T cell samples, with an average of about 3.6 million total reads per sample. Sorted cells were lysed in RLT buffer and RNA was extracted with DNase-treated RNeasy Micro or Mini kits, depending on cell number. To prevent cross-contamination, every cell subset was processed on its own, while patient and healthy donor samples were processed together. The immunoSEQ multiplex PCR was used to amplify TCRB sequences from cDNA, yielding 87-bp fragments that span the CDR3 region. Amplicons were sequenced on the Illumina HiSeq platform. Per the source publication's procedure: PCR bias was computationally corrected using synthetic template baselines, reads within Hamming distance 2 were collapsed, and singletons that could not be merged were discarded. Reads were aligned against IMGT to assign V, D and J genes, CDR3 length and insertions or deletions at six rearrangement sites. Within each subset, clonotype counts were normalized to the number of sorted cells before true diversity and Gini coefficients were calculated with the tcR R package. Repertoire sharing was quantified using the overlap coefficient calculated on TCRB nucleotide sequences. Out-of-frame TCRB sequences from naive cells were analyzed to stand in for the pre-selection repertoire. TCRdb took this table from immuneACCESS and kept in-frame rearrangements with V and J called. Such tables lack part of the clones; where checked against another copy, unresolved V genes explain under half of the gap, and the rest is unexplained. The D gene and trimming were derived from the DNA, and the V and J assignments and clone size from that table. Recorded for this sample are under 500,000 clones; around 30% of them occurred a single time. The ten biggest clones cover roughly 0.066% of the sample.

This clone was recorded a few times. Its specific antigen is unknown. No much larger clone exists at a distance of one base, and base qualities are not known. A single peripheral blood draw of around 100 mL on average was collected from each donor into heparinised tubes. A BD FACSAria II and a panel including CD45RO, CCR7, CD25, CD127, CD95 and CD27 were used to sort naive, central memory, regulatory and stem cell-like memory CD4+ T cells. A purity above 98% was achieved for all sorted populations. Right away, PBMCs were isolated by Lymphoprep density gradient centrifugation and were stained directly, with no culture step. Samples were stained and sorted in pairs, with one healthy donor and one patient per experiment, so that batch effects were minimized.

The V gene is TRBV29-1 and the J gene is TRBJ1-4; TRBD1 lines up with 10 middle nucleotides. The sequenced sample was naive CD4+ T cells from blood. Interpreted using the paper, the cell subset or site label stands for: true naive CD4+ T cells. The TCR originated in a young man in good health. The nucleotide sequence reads TGCAGCGTTGAAGGATTCGGGACAGGGGATGAAAAACTGTTTTTT. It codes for CSVEGFGTGDEKLFF.